This T cell receptor beta chain is from a study of T cell responses to AZD1222 COVID-19 vaccine. The V end was cut by 0 bases, the J end by 4 bases, with 6 bases between. The CDR3 consists of 13 residues. Germline loops: CDR1 SNHLY, CDR2 FYNNEI. Study outcomes and limitations: The donor group comprised mostly white British people and more females; the analysis possibly underestimated clonal diversity. Among AZD1222 vaccinees, only five to seven were seropositive at baseline. Within unmutated variant regions lay the reported targets of nearly half of spike-specific TCRs. Spike was spanned by vaccine-associated CD4 TCRs, which were dominant at 160-218 and 743-854.

Method: immunoSEQ multiplex PCR; TCRdb's copy keeps in-frame clones and lacks some. This table holds around 58,000 clones, about 81% found once. This clone was recorded a few times. Its antigen is not known. This clonotype originated in an adult in good health. The source material was peripheral blood, sampled on day 0 of AZD1222 vaccination. The rearrangement joins TRBV2 to TRBJ1-1; D is undetermined. CDR3 protein: CASSEAASTEAFF. As DNA, the CDR3 is TGTGCCAGCAGTGAAGCGGCGAGCACTGAAGCTTTCTTT.